What follows are 27 T cell receptor beta chains derived from one specimen sequenced in a study of blood T cells in healthy people across ages. Primers used in a second PCR of about 6 to 11 cycles were a sample-barcoded 5' primer and a J-beta primer mix. TCRdb called the 5' RACE reads again in MiXCR, with one record for every CDR3 protein. The profile shows 1 million or so distinct CDR3 sequences, 20% to 25% of them singletons. The data also belong to a second study, concerning T cells of mothers and their children.

Input material: blood. Receptor source: a girl between 2 and 10 years old in good health.

This clonotype appeared a few times. One end of the junction is discordant with germline, which a read error may explain. The chain combines TRBV7-2 with TRBJ1-1; no clear D. There are 15 residues in the CDR3. Germline V gives CDR1 SGHTA, CDR2 FQGNSA. The CDR3 sequence: CVSSRSGPRDTEAFF. The DNA for the CDR3 is TGTGTCAGCAGCCGATCGGGTCCAAGGGACACTGAAGCTTTCTTT.

The genes are TRBV24-1 and TRBJ1-2; D is perhaps TRBD1 (6 bases). This CDR3 is built from 13 residues. Germline assignment: CDR1 KGHDR and CDR2 SFDVKD. Trimming removed 3 bases at V and 4 bases at J, with 8 bases between. CDR3 amino acids: CATSDGTLYGYTF. In DNA, the CDR3 is TGTGCCACCAGTGATGGGACACTCTATGGCTACACCTTC.

The CDR3 loop is CASSSQQENEQFF. As DNA, the CDR3 is TGTGCCAGCAGCTCGCAACAGGAGAATGAGCAGTTCTTC. The chain uses TRBV11-2 and TRBJ2-5; maybe TRBD1 (5 bases). The J call is doubtful: the DNA matches TRBJ2-1 better. The CDR3 length is 13 residues. From germline, CDR1 is SGHAT and CDR2 FQNNGV.

This chain connects TRBV6-2 or TRBV6-3 to TRBJ2-7; D unclear. Trimming pared 4 bases from V and 2 bases from J, leaving 6 bases between. The length of the CDR3 is 12 residues. Germline V lookup: CDR1 MNHEY, CDR2 SVGEGT. This CDR3 is CASSLHTYEQYF. The CDR3 DNA is TGTGCCAGCAGTTTACATACCTACGAGCAGTACTTC.

This clonotype occurred a few times. V gene TRBV7-9 combines with J gene TRBJ2-7; the D gene is possibly TRBD2 (6 bases). Germline CDR1 is SEHNR and CDR2 is FQNEAQ (reference sequence). V was cut by 1 base and J by 5 bases, with 12 bases left in between. The CDR3 consists of 14 residues. The CDR3 DNA follows: TGTGCCAGCAGCTTAGAGGCAGGGACTGACGAGCAGTACTTC. It yields the protein CASSLEAGTDEQYF.

The chain recombines TRBV6-2 or TRBV6-3 with TRBJ2-2; D is ambiguous. The V gene lost 7 bases and the J gene lost 7 bases, with 7 bases spanning the gap. CDR3 length: 11 amino acids. Per the germline V gene, CDR1 is MNHEY and CDR2 is SVGEGT. The CDR3 loop is CASTNFGELFF. In nucleotides, the CDR3 is TGTGCCAGCACTAATTTCGGGGAGCTGTTTTTT.

The chain recombines TRBV7-2 with TRBJ1-1; D is perhaps TRBD1 (6 bases). V gave up 2 bases and J gave up 4 bases, with 14 bases separating them. The germline CDR1 and CDR2 sequences are SGHTA and FQGNSA. There are 15 residues in the CDR3. The CDR3 DNA sequence: TGTGCCAGCAGCTTAAGTGGGGGGCTCACCACTGAAGCTTTCTTT. This translates into CASSLSGGLTTEAFF.

This clonotype has more than one count but fewer than ten. The J gene is TRBJ2-3, the V gene TRBV20-1, with unresolved D. The CDR3 runs 14 residues. Trimming stripped 7 bases from V and 4 bases from J, with 18 bases between. The germline V gene encodes CDR1 DFQATT and CDR2 SNEGSKA (reference sequence). DNA for the CDR3: TGCAGTGGCACCGCAGACGGGTACGCAGATACGCAGTATTTT. Its protein product is CSGTADGYADTQYF.

This clonotype has at least ten counts. The V and J genes are TRBV20-1 and TRBJ2-7; perhaps TRBD2 as D (6 bases). Germline CDR1 reads DFQATT; CDR2 reads SNEGSKA (reference sequence). Deletions cut 1 base from V and 3 bases from J, with 10 bases between. The CDR3 has 13 amino acids. CDR3 bases: TGCAGTGCTAGAGCGGGAGCGAGCTACGAGCAGTACTTC. Translation gives CSARAGASYEQYF.

CDR3 amino acids: CATSDLLSRQYEQYF. The CDR3 bases are TGTGCCACCAGTGATTTATTGAGCCGACAGTACGAGCAGTACTTC. This chain joins TRBV24-1 and TRBJ2-5; D possibly corresponds to TRBD1 (5 bases). The end of the DNA fits TRBJ2-7 better, so the J call may be wrong. The CDR3 sequence is 15 residues long. Germline CDR1 KGHDR, CDR2 SFDVKD.

The rearrangement links TRBV5-1 to TRBJ2-7, with D perhaps given as TRBD1 or TRBD2 (5 bases each). CDR3 length: 14 residues. V lost 2 bases and J 6 bases, leaving 15 bases between the germline ends. Germline loops: CDR1 SGHRS, CDR2 YFSETQ. CDR3: CASSFQAGSSEQYF. CDR3 sequence (DNA): TGCGCCAGCAGCTTCCAGGCAGGGAGCAGCGAGCAGTACTTC.

The J gene is TRBJ1-1, the V gene TRBV20-1; 8 nucleotides match TRBD1. V gave up 1 base and J gave up 11 bases; unmatched junction bases: 6. Looked up from germline, CDR1 is DFQATT and CDR2 is SNEGSKA (reference sequence). The CDR3 totals 12 residues. The CDR3 DNA follows: TGCAGTGCTAGAGCGGGACAGGTCGAGGCTTTCTTT. Its protein is CSARAGQVEAFF.

The genes are TRBV7-9 and TRBJ2-5; D possibly corresponds to TRBD1 (6 bases). The V end was cut by 3 bases, the J end by 3 bases, with 8 bases between. The CDR3 runs to 13 residues. Per germline, CDR1 SEHNR and CDR2 FQNEAQ (reference sequence). CDR3 sequence: CASSLDSKETQYF. The CDR3 DNA is TGTGCCAGCAGCTTGGACAGTAAAGAGACCCAGTACTTC.

V usage is TRBV6-2 or TRBV6-3 and J usage is TRBJ2-7; D is unclear. The CDR3 sequence is 14 residues long. V dropped 5 bases and J dropped 2 bases, with 13 bases sitting between them. Per germline, CDR1 MNHEY and CDR2 SVGEGT. CDR3 nucleotide sequence: TGTGCCAGCAGTCCTAGTCTCTCGGCCTACGAGCAGTACTTC. The encoded protein is CASSPSLSAYEQYF.

This clonotype has a count of ten or more. The chain employs TRBV5-6 and TRBJ2-6; the D gene is possibly TRBD1 (6 bases). V lost 4 bases and J 0 bases, leaving 20 bases between the germline ends. The CDR3 consists of 19 residues. Germline values: CDR1 SGHDT, CDR2 YYEEEE. The CDR3 DNA sequence: TGTGCCAGCAGCGGACCCCAGGGGACCCCTACCTCTGGGGCCAACGTCCTGACTTTC. This codes for CASSGPQGTPTSGANVLTF.

This clonotype was seen a few times. The chain couples TRBV11-2 to TRBJ2-5; a weak D match, TRBD1 (5 bases). The DNA matches TRBJ2-1 better at its end, which makes the J call doubtful. CDR3 length: 15 residues. The germline V gene encodes CDR1 SGHAT and CDR2 FQNNGV. CDR3 amino acids: CASSLDDPPGNEQFF. As DNA, the CDR3 is TGTGCCAGCAGCTTAGACGACCCACCAGGGAATGAGCAGTTCTTC.

In regard to this clonotype: A junction end diverges from the germline sequence, so it may reflect a read error. DNA of the CDR3: TGTAGCTCTGGAGGGGGATCCTATGGCTACACCTTC. This translates into CSSGGGSYGYTF. This rearrangement joins TRBV29-1 to TRBJ1-2, with D possibly being TRBD1 (6 bases). The CDR3 has 12 residues. Germline lookup yields CDR1 SQVTM and CDR2 ANQGSEA.

The rearrangement joins TRBV7-2 to TRBJ2-3; the D is unclear. The CDR3 sequence is 13 residues long. V gave up 2 bases and J gave up 6 bases, with 9 bases separating them. Germline CDR1 and CDR2: SGHTA and FQGNSA. For the CDR3, the DNA is TGTGCCAGCAGCTTACATAACGGGGATACGCAGTATTTT. It encodes CASSLHNGDTQYF.

The rearrangement links TRBV6-6 to TRBJ2-4; weak D call: TRBD1 (6 bases). CDR1 is MNHNY, CDR2 SVGAGI, per germline (reference sequence). V lost 4 bases to trimming and J lost 0 bases, with 10 bases between them. The CDR3 has 15 residues. The CDR3: CASSSQQGAKNIQYF. Written as DNA, the CDR3 is TGTGCCAGCAGTTCGCAACAGGGAGCCAAAAACATTCAGTACTTC.

This clonotype was picked up a small number of times. The V and J genes are TRBV11-2 and TRBJ1-1; D is uncertain. Germline V gene sequence: CDR1 SGHAT, CDR2 FQNNGV. Trimming removed 0 bases from V and 1 base from J, with 9 bases in between. This CDR3 spans 15 amino acids. The DNA for the CDR3 is TGTGCCAGCAGCTTAGAAGGCGGAAAGAACACTGAAGCTTTCTTT. Translation: CASSLEGGKNTEAFF. Looking up the rest from reference TRBV11-2 and TRBJ1-1 gives the full variable domain: EAGVAQSPRYKIIEKRQSVAFWCNPISGHATLYWYQQILGQGPKLLIQFQNNGVVDDSQLPKDRFSAERLKGVDSTLKIQPAKLEDSAVYLCASSLEGGKNTEAFFGQGTRLTVV.

The chain links TRBV20-1 to TRBJ1-1; possibly TRBD1 for D (5 bases). V lost 0 bases and J lost 0, with 11 bases in between. The CDR3 extends over 15 amino acids. The germline gives CDR1 DFQATT, CDR2 SNEGSKA (reference sequence). The CDR3 coding sequence is TGCAGTGCTAGAGATATCGGAGGGGTGAACACTGAAGCTTTCTTT. It translates to CSARDIGGVNTEAFF.

This clonotype was picked up many times. The V and J genes are TRBV29-1 and TRBJ2-3; no clear D. CDR1 SQVTM and CDR2 ANQGSEA come from the germline V gene. Trimming removed 7 bases at V and 3 bases at J, with 5 bases between. The CDR3 runs 10 residues. The CDR3 sequence: CSGGTDTQYF. The CDR3, as DNA: TGCAGCGGAGGAACAGATACGCAGTATTTT.

The chain uses TRBV12-3 or TRBV12-4 and TRBJ1-1; D unresolved. The germline V and J ends were trimmed by 2 bases and 5 bases, with 9 bases remaining between them. This CDR3 comprises 13 residues. CDR3 DNA: TGTGCCAGCAGTTTATCCCCTTGGACTGAAGCTTTCTTT. Translating gives CASSLSPWTEAFF.

This clonotype has more than one count but fewer than ten. V gene TRBV15 combines with J gene TRBJ2-5; D is unclear. Trimming pared 4 bases from V and 5 bases from J, leaving 14 bases between. The CDR3 spans 14 residues. Looked up from germline, CDR1 is LNHNV and CDR2 is YYDKDF (reference sequence). The DNA of the CDR3 is TGTGCCACCAGCATAGATCCCGGCCCGGAGACCCAGTACTTC. This sequence encodes CATSIDPGPETQYF.

This clonotype was recorded a few times. The chain carries TRBV29-1 and TRBJ2-1; D gene uncertain. The CDR3 is made up of 14 amino acids. Germline CDR1 reads SQVTM; CDR2 reads ANQGSEA. With 1 base removed from V and 9 bases from J, the gap between germline ends came to 16 bases. The CDR3 sequence is CSVEGMGRSGEQFF. The CDR3 DNA sequence: TGCAGCGTTGAAGGTATGGGCAGGTCGGGTGAGCAGTTCTTC.

Remarks on this clonotype: This may come from a read error, since a much larger clone is one base off. The genes are TRBV9 and TRBJ2-1; 9 bases align to TRBD1. The CDR3 has 14 residues. Germline lookup yields CDR1 SGDLS and CDR2 YYNGEE. Written as DNA, the CDR3 is TGTGCCAGCAGCGGAAACAGGGGGCAAGATGAGCAGCTCTTC. Protein sequence: CASSGNRGQDEQLF. Complete variable domain (other parts from reference TRBV9 and TRBJ2-1): DSGVTQTPKHLITATGQRVTLRCSPRSGDLSVYWYQQSLDQGLQFLIQYYNGEERAKGNILERFSAQQFPDLHSELNLSSLELGDSALYFCASSGNRGQDEQLFGPGTRLTVL.

This clonotype was observed a handful of times. The chain links TRBV29-1 to TRBJ2-2, with unresolved D. CDR1 and CDR2 from the germline V gene are SQVTM and ANQGSEA. V was clipped by 3 bases and J by 3 bases, with 8 bases between them. The CDR3 covers 13 residues. DNA for the CDR3: TGCAGCGTTGACCATGGGGACACCGGGGAGCTGTTTTTT. This codes for CSVDHGDTGELFF.